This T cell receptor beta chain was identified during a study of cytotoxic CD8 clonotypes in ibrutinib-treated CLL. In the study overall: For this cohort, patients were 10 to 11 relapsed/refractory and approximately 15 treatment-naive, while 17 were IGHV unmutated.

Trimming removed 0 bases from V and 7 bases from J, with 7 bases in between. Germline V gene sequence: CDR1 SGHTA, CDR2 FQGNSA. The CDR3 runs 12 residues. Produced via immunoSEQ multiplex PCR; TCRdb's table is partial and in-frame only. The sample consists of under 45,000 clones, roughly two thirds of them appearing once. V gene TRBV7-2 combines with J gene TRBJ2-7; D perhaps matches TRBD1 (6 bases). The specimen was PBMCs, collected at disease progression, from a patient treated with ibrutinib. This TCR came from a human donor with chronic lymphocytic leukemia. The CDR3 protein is CASSLAQGEQYF. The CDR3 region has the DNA TGTGCCAGCAGCTTAGCGCAGGGGGAGCAGTACTTC. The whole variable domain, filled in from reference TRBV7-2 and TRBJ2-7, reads GAGVSQSPSNKVTEKGKDVELRCDPISGHTALYWYRQSLGQGLEFLIYFQGNSAPDKSGLPSDRFSAERTGGSVSTLTIQRTQQEDSAVYLCASSLAQGEQYFGPGTRLTVT.